What follows is one T cell receptor (beta chain) and its context. Its antigen is currently unknown. Unique molecular identifiers were incorporated into the prepared TCRbeta library. TCRdb recomputed calls from the PCR reads with MiXCR, one row per CDR3 protein. The sample consists of approximately 500,000 distinct CDR3 sequences, roughly 27% of them appearing once. The data originate from a study of T-cell reconstitution after alpha-beta-depleted transplantation in children. Whole-study results and caveats: At the one-year point after transplant, T-cell counts and TCRbeta diversity were found to come mostly from T cells that had been newly produced. Several hundred rapidly expanded clones from non-depleted graft cells reportedly supplied alpha-beta T cells about two months post-transplant.

The clonotype originates from a boy in the first two years of life with Wiskott-Aldrich syndrome, due to receive a stem cell transplant. Sequencing was performed on PBMCs, taken before TCRalphabeta/CD19-depleted stem cell transplant.

CDR3 nucleotide sequence: TGCGCCAGCAGATCGAACCCCGGGAACCAAGAGACCCAGTACTTC. It is translated as CASRSNPGNQETQYF. The rearrangement links TRBV5-1 to TRBJ2-5; D might be TRBD2 (5 bases). This CDR3 is 15 amino acids long. The ends were cut back, 5 bases at V and 0 bases at J, with 14 bases in the middle. CDR1 and CDR2 (germline): SGHRS, YFSETQ.